One and the same sample provided the 6 T cell receptor beta chains below, sequenced in a study of T cell responses to AZD1222 COVID-19 vaccine. Produced via immunoSEQ multiplex PCR; TCRdb's table is partial and in-frame only. The sample contains 200,000 to 250,000 clones, around 94% of which appear only once. The sequencing used peripheral blood, collected 28 days after the second dose of the MenACWY control vaccine. Every receptor here comes from an adult who received the MenACWY meningococcal vaccine as a control.

The rearrangement uses TRBV7-2 and TRBJ2-5, with 9 bases fitting TRBD2. In germline, CDR1 is SGHTA, CDR2 FQGNSA. The junction had 11 bases not matched to a gene; V was cut back by 5 bases and J by 7 bases. There are 15 residues in the CDR3. CDR3 region: CASSAPGTSFRTQYF. The CDR3, as DNA: TGTGCCAGCAGCGCCCCCGGGACTAGCTTTAGGACCCAGTACTTC.

The CDR3 DNA is TGTGCCAGCAGTCCCCCGGGACAAGGACCTCTACGCAATCAGCCCCAGCATTTT. This sequence encodes CASSPPGQGPLRNQPQHF. This chain uses TRBV28 with TRBJ1-5, with D possibly TRBD1 on 6 matching bases. With 5 bases removed from V and 2 bases from J, the gap between germline ends came to 22 bases. This CDR3 has 18 amino acids. CDR1 and CDR2 (germline): MDHEN, SYDVKM.

V is TRBV30 and J is TRBJ2-1; D perhaps matches TRBD2 (6 bases). The length of the CDR3 is 16 residues. Trimming cost V 2 bases and J 6 bases, with 20 bases left between them. Germline values: CDR1 GTSNPN, CDR2 SVGIG (reference sequence). This CDR3 is CAWSRDFGGTGNEQFF. CDR3 bases: TGTGCCTGGAGTCGGGATTTTGGCGGGACTGGCAATGAGCAGTTCTTC.

The V call is TRBV5-5, the J call TRBJ1-5, with 7 nucleotides matching TRBD1. V lost 3 bases and J lost 7; bases outside the gene matches: 10. From germline, CDR1 is SGHKS and CDR2 YYEKEE (reference sequence). The CDR3 extends over 15 amino acids. This chain's CDR3 is CASSSDERGHQPQHF. In nucleotides, the CDR3 is TGTGCCAGCAGCTCAGACGAAAGGGGGCACCAGCCCCAGCATTTT.

This sequence joins TRBV5-4 and TRBJ2-1, with 11 positions matching TRBD2. The CDR3 runs to 15 residues. Germline CDR1 SGHNT, CDR2 YYREEE (reference sequence). Trimming at V came to 3 bases and at J to 4 bases, leaving 3 bases not matched to a gene. This CDR3 reads CASSSTSGKYNEQFF. Here the CDR3 DNA reads TGTGCCAGCAGCTCGACTAGCGGGAAATACAATGAGCAGTTCTTC.

The V gene is TRBV4-3, the J gene TRBJ1-6; 9 nucleotides align to TRBD1. J gave up 7 bases and V 1 base, and 5 bases lay outside the gene matches. Looked up from germline, CDR1 is LGHNA and CDR2 is YSLEER. The CDR3 covers 16 residues. The CDR3, as DNA: TGCGCCAGCAGCCAAGCTCCGGGACAGGGCAATTCACCCCTCCACTTT. The encoded protein is CASSQAPGQGNSPLHF.